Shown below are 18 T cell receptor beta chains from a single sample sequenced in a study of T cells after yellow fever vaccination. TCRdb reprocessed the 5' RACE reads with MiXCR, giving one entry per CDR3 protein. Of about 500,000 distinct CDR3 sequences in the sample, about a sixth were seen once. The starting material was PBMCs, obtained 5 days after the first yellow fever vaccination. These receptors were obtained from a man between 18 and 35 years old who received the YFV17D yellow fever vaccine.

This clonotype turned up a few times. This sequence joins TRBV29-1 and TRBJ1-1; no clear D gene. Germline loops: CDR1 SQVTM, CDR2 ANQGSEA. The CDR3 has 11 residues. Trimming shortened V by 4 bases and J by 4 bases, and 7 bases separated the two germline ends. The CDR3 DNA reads TGCAGCGTTGCTTGGTCCACTGAAGCTTTCTTT. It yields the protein CSVAWSTEAFF.

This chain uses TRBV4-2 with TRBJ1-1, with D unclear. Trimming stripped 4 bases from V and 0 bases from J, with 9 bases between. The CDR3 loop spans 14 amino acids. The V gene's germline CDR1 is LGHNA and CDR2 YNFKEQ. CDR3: CASSLETVNTEAFF. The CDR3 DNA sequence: TGTGCCAGCAGCCTCGAAACAGTGAACACTGAAGCTTTCTTT.

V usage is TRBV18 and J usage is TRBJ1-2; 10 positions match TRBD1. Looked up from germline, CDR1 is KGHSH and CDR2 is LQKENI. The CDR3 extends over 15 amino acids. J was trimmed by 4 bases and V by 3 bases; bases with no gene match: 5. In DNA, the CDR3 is TGTGCCAGCTCACCCCAGGACAGGGGGGGCTATGGCTACACCTTC. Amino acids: CASSPQDRGGYGYTF.

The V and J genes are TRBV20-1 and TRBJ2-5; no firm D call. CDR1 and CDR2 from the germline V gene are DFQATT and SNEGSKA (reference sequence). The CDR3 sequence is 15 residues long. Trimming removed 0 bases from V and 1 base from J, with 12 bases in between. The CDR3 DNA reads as TGCAGTGCTAGAGAAATAGAGCACAGCCAAGAGACCCAGTACTTC. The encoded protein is CSAREIEHSQETQYF.

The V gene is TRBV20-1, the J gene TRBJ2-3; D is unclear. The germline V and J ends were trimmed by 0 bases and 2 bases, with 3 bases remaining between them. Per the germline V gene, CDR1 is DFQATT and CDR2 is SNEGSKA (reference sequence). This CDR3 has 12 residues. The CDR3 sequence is CSAREPTDTQYF. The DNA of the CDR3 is TGCAGTGCTAGAGAACCCACAGATACGCAGTATTTT.

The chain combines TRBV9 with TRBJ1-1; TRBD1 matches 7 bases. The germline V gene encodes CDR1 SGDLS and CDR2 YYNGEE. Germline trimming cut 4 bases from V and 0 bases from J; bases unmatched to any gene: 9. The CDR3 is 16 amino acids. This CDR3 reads CASSITAGGMNTEAFF. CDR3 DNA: TGTGCCAGCAGCATTACTGCAGGGGGTATGAACACTGAAGCTTTCTTT.

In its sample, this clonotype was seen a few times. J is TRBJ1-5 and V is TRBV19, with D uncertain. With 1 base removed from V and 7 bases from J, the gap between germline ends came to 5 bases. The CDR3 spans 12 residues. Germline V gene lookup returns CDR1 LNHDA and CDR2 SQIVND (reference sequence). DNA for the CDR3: TGTGCCAGTAGTATAGGGAGCCAGCCCCAGCATTTT. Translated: CASSIGSQPQHF.

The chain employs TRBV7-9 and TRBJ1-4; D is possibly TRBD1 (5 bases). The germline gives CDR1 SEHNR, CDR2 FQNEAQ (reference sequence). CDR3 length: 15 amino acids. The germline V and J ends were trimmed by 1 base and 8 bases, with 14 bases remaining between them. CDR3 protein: CASSLDGGAGEKLFF. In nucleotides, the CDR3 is TGTGCCAGCAGCTTAGATGGAGGGGCAGGGGAAAAACTGTTTTTT.

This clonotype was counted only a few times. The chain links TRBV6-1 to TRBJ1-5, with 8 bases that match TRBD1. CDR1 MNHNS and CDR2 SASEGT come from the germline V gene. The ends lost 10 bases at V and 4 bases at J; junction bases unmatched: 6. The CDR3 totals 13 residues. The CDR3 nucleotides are TGTGCCACCGTCAGACAGGGGAATCAGCCCCAGCATTTT. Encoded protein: CATVRQGNQPQHF.

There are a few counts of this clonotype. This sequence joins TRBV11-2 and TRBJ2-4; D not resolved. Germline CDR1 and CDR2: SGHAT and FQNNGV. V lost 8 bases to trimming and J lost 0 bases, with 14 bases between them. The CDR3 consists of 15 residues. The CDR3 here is CASSHAPVAKNIQYF. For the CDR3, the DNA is TGTGCCAGCTCCCACGCCCCAGTAGCCAAAAACATTCAGTACTTC.

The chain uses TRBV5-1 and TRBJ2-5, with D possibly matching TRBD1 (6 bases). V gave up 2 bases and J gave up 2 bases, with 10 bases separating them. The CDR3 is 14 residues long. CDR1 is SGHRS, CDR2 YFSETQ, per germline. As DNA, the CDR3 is TGCGCCAGCAGCTTCACAGGGCCTCAAGAGACCCAGTACTTC. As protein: CASSFTGPQETQYF.

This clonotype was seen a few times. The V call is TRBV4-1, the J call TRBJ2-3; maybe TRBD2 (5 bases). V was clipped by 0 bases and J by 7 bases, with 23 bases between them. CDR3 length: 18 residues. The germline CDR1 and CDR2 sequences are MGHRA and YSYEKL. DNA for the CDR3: TGCGCCAGCAGCCAAGATTTGTTTGCGGGCTTCCGAGGGAATACGCAGTATTTT. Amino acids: CASSQDLFAGFRGNTQYF.

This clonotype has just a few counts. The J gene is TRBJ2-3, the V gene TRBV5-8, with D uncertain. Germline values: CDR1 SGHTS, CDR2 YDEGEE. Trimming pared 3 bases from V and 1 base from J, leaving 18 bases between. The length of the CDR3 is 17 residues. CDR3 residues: CASSSPSSGSGTDTQYF. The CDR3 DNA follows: TGTGCCAGCAGCTCGCCCTCATCGGGTAGTGGCACAGATACGCAGTATTTT.

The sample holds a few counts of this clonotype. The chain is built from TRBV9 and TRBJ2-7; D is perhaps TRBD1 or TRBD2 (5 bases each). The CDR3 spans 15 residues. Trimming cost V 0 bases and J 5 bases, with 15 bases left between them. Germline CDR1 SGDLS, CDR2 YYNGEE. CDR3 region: CASSVGAGSDDEQYV. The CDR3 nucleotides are TGTGCCAGCAGCGTAGGGGCAGGGAGTGACGACGAGCAGTACGTC.

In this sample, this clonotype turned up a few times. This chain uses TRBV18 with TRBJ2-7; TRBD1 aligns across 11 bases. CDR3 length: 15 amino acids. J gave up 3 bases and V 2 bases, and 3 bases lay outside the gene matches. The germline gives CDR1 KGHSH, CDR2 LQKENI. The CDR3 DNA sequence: TGTGCCAGCTCACCAATAGGGACAGGGGGCTACGAGCAGTACTTC. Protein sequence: CASSPIGTGGYEQYF.

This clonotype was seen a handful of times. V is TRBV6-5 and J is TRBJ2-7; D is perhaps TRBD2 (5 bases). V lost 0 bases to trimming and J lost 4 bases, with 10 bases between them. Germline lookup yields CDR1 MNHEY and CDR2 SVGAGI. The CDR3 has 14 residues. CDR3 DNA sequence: TGTGCCAGCAGTTACTCTCGCGGAGGATACGAGCAGTACTTC. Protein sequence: CASSYSRGGYEQYF.

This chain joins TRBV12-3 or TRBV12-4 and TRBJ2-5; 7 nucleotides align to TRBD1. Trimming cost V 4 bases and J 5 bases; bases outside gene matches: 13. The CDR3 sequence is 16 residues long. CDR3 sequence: CASSSSNTGVPETQYF. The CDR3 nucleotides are TGTGCCAGCAGTTCATCTAACACAGGGGTTCCGGAGACCCAGTACTTC.

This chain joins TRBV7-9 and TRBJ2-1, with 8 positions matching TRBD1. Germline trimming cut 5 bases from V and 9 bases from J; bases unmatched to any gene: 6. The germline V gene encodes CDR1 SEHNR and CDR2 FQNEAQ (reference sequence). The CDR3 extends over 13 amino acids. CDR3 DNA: TGTGCCAGCAGCCCCTGGACAGGGCCTGAGCAGTTCTTC. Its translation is CASSPWTGPEQFF. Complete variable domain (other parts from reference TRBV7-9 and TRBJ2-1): DTGVSQNPRHKITKRGQNVTFRCDPISEHNRLYWYRQTLGQGPEFLTYFQNEAQLEKSRLLSDRFSAERPKGSFSTLEIQRTEQGDSAMYLCASSPWTGPEQFFGPGTRLTVL.